A selection of T cell receptor beta chains follows, all from one sample in a study of response to subunit inactivated influenza vaccine. TCRdb re-analysed the RT-PCR reads in MiXCR, keeping a single row per CDR3 protein. This table holds about 160,000 distinct CDR3 sequences, roughly a tenth found once. The sample here was non-naive T cells sorted from PBMCs, taken about 40 days after vaccination. The source is a man aged 45-65 years who received an inactivated influenza vaccine. Both conserved end residues are part of each CDR3. A D gene is named only where the DNA matches it firmly. Clone size is not always given. Where it is, it says once, few, many or a class for expanded clones.

>many|TRBV10-2|.|TRBJ1-5
CASSQGVNQPQHF
TGCGCCAGCAGTCAAGGGGTCAATCAGCCCCAGCATTTT
>.|TRBV7-9|TRBD2|TRBJ2-5
CASSLGLALQETQYF
TGTGCCAGCAGCTTGGGACTAGCGCTCCAAGAGACCCAGTACTTC
>few|TRBV6-2/TRBV6-3|TRBD1|TRBJ1-1
CASSRQGLFSEAFF
TGTGCCAGCAGTCGACAGGGTTTGTTTTCTGAAGCTTTCTTT
>few|TRBV19|TRBD1|TRBJ2-2
CASSSHRGTTGELFF
TGTGCCAGTAGTTCGCACAGGGGGACCACCGGGGAGCTGTTTTTT
>few|TRBV28|.|TRBJ2-1
CASSLQAPNEQFF
TGTGCCAGCAGTTTGCAGGCCCCCAATGAGCAGTTCTTC
>few|TRBV4-1|.|TRBJ2-2
CASSPDLTALTGELFF
TGCGCCAGCAGCCCCGACCTGACAGCGCTCACCGGGGAGCTGTTTTTT
>.|TRBV5-6|.|TRBJ2-1
CASGPGAYNEQFF
TGTGCCAGCGGCCCCGGAGCCTACAATGAGCAGTTCTTC
>.|TRBV12-3/TRBV12-4|TRBD1|TRBJ2-1
CASRFSVGQGAQGQFF
TGTGCCAGCAGATTTTCGGTCGGACAGGGGGCCCAAGGGCAGTTCTTC
>many|TRBV7-8|.|TRBJ2-7
CASSQGVAQGNTYEQYF
TGTGCCAGCAGCCAAGGTGTAGCTCAGGGAAATACCTACGAGCAGTACTTC
>.|TRBV20-1|.|TRBJ2-1
CSATQPGYNEQFF
TGCAGTGCTACCCAACCGGGATACAATGAGCAGTTCTTC
>few|TRBV11-2|TRBD1|TRBJ2-1
CASSLPPGQGAREQFF
TGTGCCAGCAGCCTCCCTCCGGGACAGGGGGCTAGAGAGCAGTTCTTC
>many|TRBV7-9|.|TRBJ2-4
CASSLLLGQGKNIQYF
TGTGCCAGCAGCTTACTTTTGGGTCAGGGGAAAAACATTCAGTACTTC
>many|TRBV5-5|.|TRBJ2-1
CASSLGTTPPVQFF
TGTGCCAGCAGCTTGGGGACTACTCCGCCGGTGCAGTTCTTC
>.|TRBV7-9|.|TRBJ1-1
CASSLAPGTEAFF
TGTGCCAGCAGCTTAGCCCCCGGAACTGAAGCTTTCTTT
>.|TRBV24-1|.|TRBJ2-7
CASYSGSYSYEQYF
TGTGCCTCCTATTCGGGATCTTACTCCTACGAGCAGTACTTC
>few|TRBV9|.|TRBJ2-5
CASSVEGDGRTQYF
TGTGCCAGCAGCGTAGAGGGGGACGGGCGGACCCAGTACTTC
>.|TRBV20-1|.|TRBJ2-5
CSARPGLLETQYF
TGCAGTGCTAGACCCGGACTTTTGGAGACCCAGTACTTC
>few|TRBV2|.|TRBJ2-7
CASSDPDGFEQYF
TGTGCCAGCAGTGATCCAGACGGCTTCGAGCAGTACTTC
>.|TRBV11-3|TRBD2|TRBJ2-1
CASSPDWAGDYNEQFF
TGTGCCAGCAGCCCCGACTGGGCGGGAGATTACAATGAGCAGTTCTTC
>few|TRBV11-3|.|TRBJ2-1
CASSLGTGLPFEQFF
TGTGCCAGCAGCTTAGGAACCGGGCTGCCCTTTGAGCAGTTCTTC
>.|TRBV20-1|TRBD1|TRBJ2-7
CSARPGTGIGEQYF
TGCAGTGCTAGACCCGGGACAGGGATCGGCGAGCAGTACTTC
>many|TRBV10-3|.|TRBJ2-2
CAISESRIITRQELNANTGELFF
TGTGCCATCAGTGAGTCCCGAATAATAACAAGACAGGAACTAAACGCGAACACCGGGGAGCTGTTTTTT
>.|TRBV15|.|TRBJ1-2
CATSRDIVGGGYTF
TGTGCCACCAGCAGAGATATAGTGGGGGGTGGCTACACCTTC
>many|TRBV5-1|.|TRBJ2-1
CASSLGHNEQFF
TGCGCCAGCAGCTTAGGCCACAATGAGCAGTTCTTC
>.|TRBV6-1|TRBD1|TRBJ2-6
CASSEAGQGVSGANVLTF
TGTGCCAGCAGTGAAGCGGGACAGGGGGTTTCTGGGGCCAACGTCCTGACTTTC
>.|TRBV5-1|TRBD1|TRBJ2-2
CASSFGQGDTGELFF
TGCGCCAGCAGCTTCGGACAGGGGGACACCGGGGAGCTGTTTTTT
>many|TRBV11-2|.|TRBJ1-2
CASSSGLNYGYTF
TGTGCCAGCAGCAGTGGCCTTAACTATGGCTACACCTTC
>many|TRBV4-1|TRBD2|TRBJ2-1
CASSQDPASGGNNEQFF
TGCGCCAGCAGCCAAGATCCTGCTAGCGGGGGGAACAATGAGCAGTTCTTC
>many|TRBV4-3|.|TRBJ2-6
CASSQDLRGSGANVLTF
TGCGCCAGCAGCCAAGATTTGAGGGGGTCCGGGGCCAACGTCCTGACTTTC
>few|TRBV7-2|.|TRBJ2-1
CASRSSSVGEQFF
TGTGCCAGCAGAAGTTCTAGCGTGGGTGAGCAGTTCTTC
>many|TRBV5-6|TRBD2|TRBJ2-3
CASSPFRREGTDTQYF
TGTGCCAGCAGCCCCTTCCGGCGGGAGGGCACAGATACGCAGTATTTT
>.|TRBV6-7|TRBD1|TRBJ2-3
CASSYPPGQGTDTQYF
TGTGCCAGCAGTTACCCCCCGGGACAGGGAACAGATACGCAGTATTTT
>few|TRBV20-1|TRBD2|TRBJ2-5
CSALTYGGTQETQYF
TGCAGTGCTCTTACTTACGGGGGGACGCAAGAGACCCAGTACTTC
>few|TRBV6-1|TRBD2|TRBJ2-6
CASSDPGTSGPWANVLTF
TGTGCCAGCAGTGATCCCGGGACTAGCGGGCCCTGGGCCAACGTCCTGACTTTC
>.|TRBV7-2|TRBD1|TRBJ2-5
CASSRSGQSQETQYF
TGTGCCAGCAGCCGATCGGGACAGAGCCAAGAGACCCAGTACTTC
>many|TRBV16|.|TRBJ1-6
CASSPISANSPLHF
TGTGCCAGCAGCCCGATCAGTGCGAATTCACCCCTCCACTTT
>many|TRBV4-1|.|TRBJ1-1
CASSPIRGGKTEAFF
TGCGCCAGCAGCCCGATAAGGGGGGGGAAAACTGAAGCTTTCTTT
>few|TRBV5-5|.|TRBJ1-1
CASIQRGINTEAFF
TGTGCCAGCATCCAAAGAGGGATCAACACTGAAGCTTTCTTT
>many|TRBV29-1|TRBD2|TRBJ2-1
CSVKGLAGERNEQFF
TGCAGCGTTAAGGGACTAGCGGGAGAGAGGAATGAGCAGTTCTTC
>.|TRBV20-1|TRBD2|TRBJ2-1
CSATGTSGSFGEQFF
TGCAGTGCTACGGGGACTAGCGGGAGTTTTGGTGAGCAGTTCTTC
>.|TRBV28|.|TRBJ1-5
CASSPDLNQPQHF
TGTGCCAGCAGCCCAGACCTGAATCAGCCCCAGCATTTT